This TCR beta chain was observed in a study of blood T cell repertoires in COVID-19 (dated by TCRdb to about 2020). At the level of the whole study: Collaborator samples came from the United States, Italy and Spain and covered acute and convalescent phases of COVID-19. Where available, HLA class I and class II types were taken from metadata supplied by the sample provider and were not determined by assay-based typing. The prospective study material was composed of cDNA or gDNA derived from T cells, B-cell-depleted T cells, or PBMCs. Nearly every sample came with metadata listing a de-identified subject ID, COVID-19 status, age in years and sex. Samples were obtained from the ongoing ImmuneRACE study (first 160 participants) and from 1,254 subjects provided by 6 global collaborators. The dataset comprised deeply sampled blood TCRbeta repertoires from subjects exposed to, actively infected with, or recovered from COVID-19. The repertoires were released in a freely available public database intended as a resource for research on the immune response to SARS-CoV-2. Overall study outcomes, separate from this receptor: How much clinical and demographic metadata was included differed by source and by participant, and the metadata was provided uncurated.

A word on this clone: The antigen it recognizes is unknown. Per-nucleotide qualities are absent, and no much larger clonotype sits a single base away.

TCRbeta CDR3 regions were amplified from genomic DNA by means of the immunoSEQ Assay, a bias-controlled multiplex PCR. On the authors' methods: Nucleated cell counts per sample were estimated from amplification of reference gene primers within the assay. Sequence reads were collapsed and filtered to measure the absolute abundance of every unique TCRbeta CDR3 rearrangement. For each sample, productive Simpson clonality was calculated by taking the square root of Simpson's diversity index across productive rearrangements. The table comes from immuneACCESS by way of TCRdb, which keeps in-frame sequences with V and J called. Part of the clones is missing from these tables; in studies checked, under half for an unresolved V gene and the rest for unknown reasons. The V and J calls and the clone size are those of that table, but D and trimming were determined from the DNA. Here the sample has 250,000 to 300,000 clones; approximately 89% occur a single time. The ten largest clones take up 4% to 5% of the sample.

A second Seattle source provided samples from volunteer blood donors who had recovered from COVID-19. Each collaborating institution followed its own protocols to collect whole blood in K2EDTA tubes. Collaborator samples were shipped for TCRbeta analysis as frozen whole blood, isolated PBMCs, or DNA extracted from either sample type. From the cysteine up to the phenylalanine, the CDR3 has a length of 17 residues. CDR3 DNA is the only sequence kept; it has 51 bases, read in frame from the first base. The CDR1 and CDR2 encoded by the germline V gene are SGHDN and FVKESK. Between the V and J ends, shortened by 1 base and 0 bases respectively, the junction contains 15 bases.

The origin of this receptor is a middle-aged woman who had recovered from COVID-19. Sequenced sample: peripheral blood. The rearrangement joined TRBV14 to TRBJ2-5; TRBD1 might be the D gene, on 6 matching bases. The DNA sequence is TGTGCCAGCAGCCAAGTCCGAAACAGGGCCTACCAAGAGACCCAGTACTTC. This codes for CASSQVRNRAYQETQYF.